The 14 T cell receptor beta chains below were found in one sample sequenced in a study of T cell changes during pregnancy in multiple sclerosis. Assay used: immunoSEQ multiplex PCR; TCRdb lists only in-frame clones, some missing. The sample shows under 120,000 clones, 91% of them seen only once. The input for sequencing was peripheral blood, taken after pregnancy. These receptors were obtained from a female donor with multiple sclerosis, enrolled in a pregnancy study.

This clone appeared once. CDR3 sequence (DNA): TGTGCCAGCACCTCAGACTACACCGGGGAGCTGTTTTTT. Translation gives CASTSDYTGELFF. The chain combines TRBV9 with TRBJ2-2, with D unclear. Germline loops: CDR1 SGDLS, CDR2 YYNGEE. This CDR3 has 13 amino acids. V was clipped by 6 bases and J by 3 bases, with 9 bases between them.

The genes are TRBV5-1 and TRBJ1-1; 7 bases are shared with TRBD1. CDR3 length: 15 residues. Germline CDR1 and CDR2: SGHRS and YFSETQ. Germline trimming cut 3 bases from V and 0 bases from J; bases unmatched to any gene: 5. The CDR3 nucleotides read TGCGCCAGCAGCTCCGGACAGGCTATGAACACTGAAGCTTTCTTT. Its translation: CASSSGQAMNTEAFF.

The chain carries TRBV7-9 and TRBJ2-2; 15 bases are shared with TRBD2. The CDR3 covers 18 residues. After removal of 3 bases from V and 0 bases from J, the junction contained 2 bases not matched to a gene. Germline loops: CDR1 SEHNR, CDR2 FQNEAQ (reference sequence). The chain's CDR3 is CASSFRTSGGANTGELFF. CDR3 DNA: TGTGCCAGCAGCTTCCGGACTAGCGGGGGGGCGAACACCGGGGAGCTGTTTTTT.

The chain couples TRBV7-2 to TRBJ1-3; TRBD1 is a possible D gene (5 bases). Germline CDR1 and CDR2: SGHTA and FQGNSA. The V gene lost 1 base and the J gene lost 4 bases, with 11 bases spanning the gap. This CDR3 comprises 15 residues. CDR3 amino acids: CASSLGSGSGNTIYF. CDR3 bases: TGTGCCAGCAGCTTAGGTTCAGGGTCAGGAAACACCATATATTTT.

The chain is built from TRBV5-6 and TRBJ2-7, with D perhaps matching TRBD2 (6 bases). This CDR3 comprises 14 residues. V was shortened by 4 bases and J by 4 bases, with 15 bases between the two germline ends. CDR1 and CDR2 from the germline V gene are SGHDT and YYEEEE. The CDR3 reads CASSRGSGVYEQYF. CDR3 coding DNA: TGTGCCAGCAGCCGGGGGAGCGGAGTATACGAGCAGTACTTC. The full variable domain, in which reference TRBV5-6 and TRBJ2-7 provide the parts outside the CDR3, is DAGVTQSPTHLIKTRGQQVTLRCSPKSGHDTVSWYQQALGQGPQFIFQYYEEEERQRGNFPDRFSGHQFPNYSSELNVNALLLGDSALYLCASSRGSGVYEQYFGPGTRLTVT.

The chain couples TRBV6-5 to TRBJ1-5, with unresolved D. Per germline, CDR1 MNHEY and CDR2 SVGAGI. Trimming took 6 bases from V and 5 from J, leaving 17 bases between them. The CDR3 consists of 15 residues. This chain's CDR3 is CASRRGYGDHQPQHF. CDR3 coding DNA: TGTGCCAGCAGACGGGGATATGGGGATCATCAGCCCCAGCATTTT.

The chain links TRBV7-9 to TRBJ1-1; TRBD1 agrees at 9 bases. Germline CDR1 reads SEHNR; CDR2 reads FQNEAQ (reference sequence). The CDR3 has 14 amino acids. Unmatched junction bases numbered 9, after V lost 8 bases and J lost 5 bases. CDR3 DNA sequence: TGTGCCAGCGTCACCGGGACAGGGTTTACTGAAGCTTTCTTT. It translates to CASVTGTGFTEAFF.

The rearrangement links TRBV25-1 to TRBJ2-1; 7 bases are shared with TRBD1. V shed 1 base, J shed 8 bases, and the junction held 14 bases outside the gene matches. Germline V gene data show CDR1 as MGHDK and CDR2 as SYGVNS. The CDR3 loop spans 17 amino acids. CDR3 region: CASSEWGRDSSPHEQFF. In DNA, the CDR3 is TGTGCCAGCAGTGAATGGGGTCGGGACAGCTCTCCCCATGAGCAGTTCTTC.

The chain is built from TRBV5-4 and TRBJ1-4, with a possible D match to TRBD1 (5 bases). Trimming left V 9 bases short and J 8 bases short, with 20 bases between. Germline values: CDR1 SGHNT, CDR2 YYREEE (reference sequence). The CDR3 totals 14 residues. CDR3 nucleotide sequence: TGTGCCATCCCTCCGGGGGGTAGGGAAGAAAAACTGTTTTTT. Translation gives CAIPPGGREEKLFF.

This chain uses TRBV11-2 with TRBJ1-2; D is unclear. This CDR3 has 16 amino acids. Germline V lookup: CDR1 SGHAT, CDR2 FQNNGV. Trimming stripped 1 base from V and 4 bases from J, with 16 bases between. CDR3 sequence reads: CASSLARRRQIYGYTF. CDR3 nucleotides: TGTGCCAGCAGCTTAGCTAGGCGGCGGCAGATCTATGGCTACACCTTC.

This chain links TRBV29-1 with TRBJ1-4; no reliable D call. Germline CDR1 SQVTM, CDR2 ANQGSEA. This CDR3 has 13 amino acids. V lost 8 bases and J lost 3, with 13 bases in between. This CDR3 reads CSLREESNEKLFF. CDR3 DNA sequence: TGCAGCCTTCGGGAAGAGTCTAATGAAAAACTGTTTTTT.

DNA of the CDR3: TGTGCCAGGGACAGGGGCTCTGGAAACACCATATATTTT. Translated, it gives CARDRGSGNTIYF. V gene TRBV27 combines with J gene TRBJ1-3, with TRBD1 matching 9 bases. The CDR3 totals 13 residues. CDR1 is MNHEY and CDR2 is SMNVEV in the germline V gene (reference sequence). The junction had 0 bases not matched to a gene; V was cut back by 9 bases and J by 0 bases.

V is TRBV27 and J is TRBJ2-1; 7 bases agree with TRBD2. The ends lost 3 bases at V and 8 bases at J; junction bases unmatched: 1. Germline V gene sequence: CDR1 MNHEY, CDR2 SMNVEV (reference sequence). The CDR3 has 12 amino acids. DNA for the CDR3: TGTGCCAGCAGTTTGCGGGGGTATGAGCAGTTCTTC. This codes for CASSLRGYEQFF.

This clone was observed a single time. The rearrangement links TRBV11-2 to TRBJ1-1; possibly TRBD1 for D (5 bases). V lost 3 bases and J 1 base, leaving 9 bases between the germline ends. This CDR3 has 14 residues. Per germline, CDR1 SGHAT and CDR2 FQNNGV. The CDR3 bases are TGTGCCAGCAGCTTGGAGACAGCGAACACTGAAGCTTTCTTT. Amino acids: CASSLETANTEAFF. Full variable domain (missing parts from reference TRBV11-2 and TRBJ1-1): EAGVAQSPRYKIIEKRQSVAFWCNPISGHATLYWYQQILGQGPKLLIQFQNNGVVDDSQLPKDRFSAERLKGVDSTLKIQPAKLEDSAVYLCASSLETANTEAFFGQGTRLTVV.